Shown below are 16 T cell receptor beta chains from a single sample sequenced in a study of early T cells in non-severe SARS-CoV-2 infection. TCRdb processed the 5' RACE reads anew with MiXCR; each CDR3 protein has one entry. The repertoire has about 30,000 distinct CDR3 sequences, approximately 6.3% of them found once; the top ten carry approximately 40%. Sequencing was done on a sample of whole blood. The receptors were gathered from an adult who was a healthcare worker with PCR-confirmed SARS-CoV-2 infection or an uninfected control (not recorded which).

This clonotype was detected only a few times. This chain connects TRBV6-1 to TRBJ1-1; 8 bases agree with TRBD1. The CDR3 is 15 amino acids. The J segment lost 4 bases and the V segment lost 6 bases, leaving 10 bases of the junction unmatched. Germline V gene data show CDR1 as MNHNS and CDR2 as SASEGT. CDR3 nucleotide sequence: TGTGCCAGCAGCCCAGGACAGGGTAGTACCACTGAAGCTTTCTTT. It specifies CASSPGQGSTTEAFF.

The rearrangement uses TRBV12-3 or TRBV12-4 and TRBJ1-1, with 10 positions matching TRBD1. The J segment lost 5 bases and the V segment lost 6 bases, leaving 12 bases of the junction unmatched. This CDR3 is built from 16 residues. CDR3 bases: TGTGCCAGCAGCCCTGACAGGGGGCGGGGTTCGACTGAAGCTTTCTTT. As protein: CASSPDRGRGSTEAFF.

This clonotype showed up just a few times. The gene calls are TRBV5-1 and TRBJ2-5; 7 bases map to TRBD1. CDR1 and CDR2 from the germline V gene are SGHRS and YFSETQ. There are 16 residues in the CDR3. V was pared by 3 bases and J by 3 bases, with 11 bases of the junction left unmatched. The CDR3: CASSSGQARLEETQYF. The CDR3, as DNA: TGCGCCAGCAGCTCTGGACAGGCCAGGCTTGAAGAGACCCAGTACTTC.

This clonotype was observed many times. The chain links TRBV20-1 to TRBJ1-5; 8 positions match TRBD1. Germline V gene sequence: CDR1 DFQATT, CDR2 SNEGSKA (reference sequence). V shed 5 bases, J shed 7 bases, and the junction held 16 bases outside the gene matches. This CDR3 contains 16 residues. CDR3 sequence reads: CSAAAGGVSDNQPQHF. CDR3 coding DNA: TGCAGTGCTGCGGCAGGGGGCGTCTCCGACAACCAGCCCCAGCATTTT.

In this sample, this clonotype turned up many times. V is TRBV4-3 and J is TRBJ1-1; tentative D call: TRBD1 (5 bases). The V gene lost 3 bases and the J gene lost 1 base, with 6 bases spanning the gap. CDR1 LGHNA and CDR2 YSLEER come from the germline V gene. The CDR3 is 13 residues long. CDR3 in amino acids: CASSQTANTEAFF. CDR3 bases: TGCGCCAGCAGCCAGACAGCGAACACTGAAGCTTTCTTT.

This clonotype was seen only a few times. The CDR3 sequence: CASSPGEGETQYF. CDR3 sequence (DNA): TGTGCCAGCAGCCCGGGGGAAGGAGAGACCCAGTACTTC. The V gene is TRBV7-6, the J gene TRBJ2-5; maybe TRBD2 (6 bases). Germline values: CDR1 SGHVS, CDR2 FNYEAQ. Trimming took 5 bases from V and 4 from J, leaving 11 bases between them. This CDR3 spans 13 amino acids. Full variable domain (rest looked up from reference TRBV7-6 and TRBJ2-5): GAGVSQSPRYKVTKRGQDVALRCDPISGHVSLYWYRQALGQGPEFLTYFNYEAQQDKSGLPNDRFSAERPEGSISTLTIQRTEQRDSAMYRCASSPGEGETQYFGPGTRLLVL.

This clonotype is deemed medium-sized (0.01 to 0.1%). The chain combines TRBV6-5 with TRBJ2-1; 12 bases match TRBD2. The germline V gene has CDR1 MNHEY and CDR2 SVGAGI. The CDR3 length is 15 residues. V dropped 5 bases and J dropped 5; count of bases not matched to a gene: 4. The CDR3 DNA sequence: TGTGCCAGCAGTCACGGACTAGCGGGAAACAATGAGCAGTTCTTC. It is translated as CASSHGLAGNNEQFF.

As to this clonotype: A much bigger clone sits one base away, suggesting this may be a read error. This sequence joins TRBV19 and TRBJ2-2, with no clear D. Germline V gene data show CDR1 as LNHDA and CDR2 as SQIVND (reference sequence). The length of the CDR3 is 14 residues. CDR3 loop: CVSSIVPRTGELFF. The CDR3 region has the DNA TGTGTCAGTAGTATAGTCCCCCGCACCGGGGAGCTGTTTTTT. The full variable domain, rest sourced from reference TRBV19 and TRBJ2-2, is DGGITQSPKYLFRKEGQNVTLSCEQNLNHDAMYWYRQDPGQGLRLIYYSQIVNDFQKGDIAEGYSVSREKKESFPLTVTSAQKNPTAFYLCVSSIVPRTGELFFGEGSRLTVL.

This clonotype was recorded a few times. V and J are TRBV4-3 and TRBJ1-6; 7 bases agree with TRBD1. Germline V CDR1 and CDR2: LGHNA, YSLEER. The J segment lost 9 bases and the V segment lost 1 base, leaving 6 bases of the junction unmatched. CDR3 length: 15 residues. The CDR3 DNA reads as TGCGCCAGCAGCCAAGTCGCGACAGGGTCTTCACCCCTCCACTTT. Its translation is CASSQVATGSSPLHF.

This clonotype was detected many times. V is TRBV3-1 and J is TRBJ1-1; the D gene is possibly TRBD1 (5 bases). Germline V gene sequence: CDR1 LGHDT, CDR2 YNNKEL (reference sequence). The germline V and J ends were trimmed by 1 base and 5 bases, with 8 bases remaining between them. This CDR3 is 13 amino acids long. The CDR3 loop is CASSQVEGTEAFF. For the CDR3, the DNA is TGTGCCAGCAGCCAAGTCGAGGGGACTGAAGCTTTCTTT.

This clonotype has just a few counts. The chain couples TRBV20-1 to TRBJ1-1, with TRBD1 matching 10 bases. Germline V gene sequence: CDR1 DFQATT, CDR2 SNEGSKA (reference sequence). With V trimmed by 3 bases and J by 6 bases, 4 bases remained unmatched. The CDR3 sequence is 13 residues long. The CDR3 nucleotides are TGCAGTGCTAGTCAGGACAGGGGGGCTGAAGCTTTCTTT. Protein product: CSASQDRGAEAFF.

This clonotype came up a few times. The CDR3 here is CASSPAGGTTIIWEQYF. The CDR3, as DNA: TGTGCCAGCAGCCCAGCGGGGGGAACTACGATAATCTGGGAGCAGTACTTC. The chain couples TRBV6-6 to TRBJ2-7; 9 positions match TRBD2. With V trimmed by 6 bases and J by 7 bases, 19 bases remained unmatched. Germline V CDR1 and CDR2: MNHNY, SVGAGI (reference sequence). This CDR3 has 17 amino acids.

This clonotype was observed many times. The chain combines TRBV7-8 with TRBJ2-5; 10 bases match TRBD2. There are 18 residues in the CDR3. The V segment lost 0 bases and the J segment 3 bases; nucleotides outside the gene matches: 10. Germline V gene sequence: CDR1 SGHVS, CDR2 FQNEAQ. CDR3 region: CASSLAYSGLADKETQYF. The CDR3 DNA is TGTGCCAGCAGCTTAGCATATTCCGGACTAGCGGACAAAGAGACCCAGTACTTC. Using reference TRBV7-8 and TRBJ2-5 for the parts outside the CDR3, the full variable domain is GAGVSQSPRYKVAKRGQDVALRCDPISGHVSLFWYQQALGQGPEFLTYFQNEAQLDKSGLPSDRFFAERPEGSVSTLKIQRTQQEDSAVYLCASSLAYSGLADKETQYFGPGTRLLVL.

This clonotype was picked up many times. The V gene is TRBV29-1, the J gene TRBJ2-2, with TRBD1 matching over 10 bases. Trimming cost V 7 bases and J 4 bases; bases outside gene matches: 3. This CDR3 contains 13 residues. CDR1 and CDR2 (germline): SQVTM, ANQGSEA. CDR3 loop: CSAGQGTTGELFF. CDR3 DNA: TGCAGCGCGGGACAGGGGACCACCGGGGAGCTGTTTTTT.

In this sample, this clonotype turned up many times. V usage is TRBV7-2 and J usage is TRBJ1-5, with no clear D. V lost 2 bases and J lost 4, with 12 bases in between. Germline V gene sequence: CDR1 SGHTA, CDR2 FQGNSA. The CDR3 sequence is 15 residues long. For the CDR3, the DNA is TGTGCCAGCAGCTTAAGATTTGGTTGGAATCAGCCCCAGCATTTT. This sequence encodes CASSLRFGWNQPQHF.

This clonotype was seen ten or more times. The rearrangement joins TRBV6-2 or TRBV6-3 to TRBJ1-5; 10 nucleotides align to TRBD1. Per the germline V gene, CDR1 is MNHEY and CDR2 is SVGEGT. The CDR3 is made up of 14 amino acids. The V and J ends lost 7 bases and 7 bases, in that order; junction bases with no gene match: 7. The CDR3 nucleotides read TGTGCCAGCACCGACAGGGGGCAGGGACAGCCCCAGCATTTT. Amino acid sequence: CASTDRGQGQPQHF.